These 5 T cell receptor beta chains originate from one sample sequenced in a study of tumor-infiltrating lymphocytes in primary liver carcinoma. Germline DNA was also extracted, and blood RNA was taken from unsorted whole blood. Starting from 500 ng of total RNA, TCR beta cDNA was produced with a primer in the constant region. Three-round nested multiplex PCR performed with slightly modified ARM-PCR produced the TCR beta libraries. Amplification in the first two PCR rounds was performed using TRBV1-TRBV30 forward primers and a C-beta reverse primer for roughly 9 cycles each. TCRdb analysed the multiplex PCR reads with MiXCR anew, one entry per CDR3 protein. The repertoire consists of about 350,000 distinct CDR3 sequences, with less than 65% occurring once and the leading ten covering 5% to 6.5%. What was sequenced was peripheral blood. The source is a man aged 40-55 years with primary liver carcinoma and hepatitis B virus infection.

V is TRBV6-1 and J is TRBJ2-7, with a tentative D call TRBD2 (6 bases). CDR3 size: 15 residues. The germline V and J ends were trimmed by 3 bases and 3 bases, with 15 bases remaining between them. In germline, CDR1 is MNHNS, CDR2 SASEGT. Here the CDR3 reads CASSEYSGLSYEQYF. The CDR3 nucleotides are TGTGCCAGCAGTGAGTACAGCGGACTAAGCTACGAGCAGTACTTC.

J is TRBJ2-1 and V is TRBV5-6, with D perhaps TRBD2 (5 bases). CDR1 is SGHDT, CDR2 YYEEEE, per germline. V lost 0 bases and J 9 bases, leaving 10 bases between the germline ends. This CDR3 comprises 13 residues. The CDR3 DNA sequence: TGTGCCAGCAGCTTGGGAATCGAGGGTGAGCAGTTCTTC. Protein: CASSLGIEGEQFF.

About this clonotype itself: Compared with germline, one end of the junction differs, possibly owing to a read error. CDR3 coding DNA: TGTGTCAGCAGCTTTACCCTTTATGCTAGCGGGAGGGCCAGGGATGAGCAGTTCTTC. Translation: CVSSFTLYASGRARDEQFF. The V gene is TRBV11-1, the J gene TRBJ2-1, with 12 bases aligning to TRBD2. There are 19 residues in the CDR3. Germline V gene lookup returns CDR1 SGHAT and CDR2 FQDESV (reference sequence).

This clonotype appeared once. The chain carries TRBV28 and TRBJ1-2, with D possibly being TRBD1 (5 bases). The CDR3 covers 15 residues. V lost 6 bases and J 0 bases, leaving 14 bases between the germline ends. Germline V gives CDR1 MDHEN, CDR2 SYDVKM. CDR3 amino acids: CASSTSTVANYGYTF. The DNA for the CDR3 is TGTGCCAGCAGCACATCGACAGTCGCTAACTATGGCTACACCTTC.

Note on this clonotype: A much larger clone differs by one base, so this may be a read error. V is TRBV6-2 or TRBV6-3 and J is TRBJ2-3; TRBD2 might be the D (5 bases). Germline-derived CDR1 and CDR2 are MNHEY and SVGEGT. The CDR3 has 17 amino acids. The V and J ends lost 2 bases and 0 bases respectively, with 15 bases between them. The CDR3 region has the DNA TGTGCCAGCAGTTACGGGGTAGCGCACACTAGCACAGATACGCAGTATTTT. It specifies CASSYGVAHTSTDTQYF.